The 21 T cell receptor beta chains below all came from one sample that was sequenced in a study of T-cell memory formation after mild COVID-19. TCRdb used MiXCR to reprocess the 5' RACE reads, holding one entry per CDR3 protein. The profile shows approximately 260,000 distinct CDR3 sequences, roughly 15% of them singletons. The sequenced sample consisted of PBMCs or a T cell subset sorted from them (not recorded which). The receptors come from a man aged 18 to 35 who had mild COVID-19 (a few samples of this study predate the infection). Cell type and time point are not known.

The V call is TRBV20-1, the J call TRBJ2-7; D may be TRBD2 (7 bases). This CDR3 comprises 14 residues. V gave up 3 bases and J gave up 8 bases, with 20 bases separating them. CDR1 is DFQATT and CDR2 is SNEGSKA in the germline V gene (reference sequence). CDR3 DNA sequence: TGCAGTGCTAGGTCCGGCTCCGAGGGGGGGAAGCAGTACTTC. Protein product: CSARSGSEGGKQYF.

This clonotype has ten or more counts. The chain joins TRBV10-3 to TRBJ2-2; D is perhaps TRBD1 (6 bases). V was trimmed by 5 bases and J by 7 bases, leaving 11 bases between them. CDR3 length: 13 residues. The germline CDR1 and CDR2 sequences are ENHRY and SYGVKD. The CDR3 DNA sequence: TGTGCCATCAGTCCGACAGGCTTCGGGGAGCTGTTTTTT. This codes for CAISPTGFGELFF.

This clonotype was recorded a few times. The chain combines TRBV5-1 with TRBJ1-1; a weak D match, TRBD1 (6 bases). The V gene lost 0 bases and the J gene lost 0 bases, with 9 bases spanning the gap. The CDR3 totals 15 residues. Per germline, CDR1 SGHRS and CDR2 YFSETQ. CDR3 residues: CASSLGGALNTEAFF. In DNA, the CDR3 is TGCGCCAGCAGCTTGGGGGGGGCCTTGAACACTGAAGCTTTCTTT.

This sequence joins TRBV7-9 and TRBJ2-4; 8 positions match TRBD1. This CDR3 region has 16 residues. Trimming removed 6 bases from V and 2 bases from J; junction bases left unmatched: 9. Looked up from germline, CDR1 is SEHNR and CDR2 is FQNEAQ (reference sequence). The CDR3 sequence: CASSSRQGRTKNIQYF. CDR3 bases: TGTGCCAGCAGTTCTCGACAGGGGAGGACCAAAAACATTCAGTACTTC.

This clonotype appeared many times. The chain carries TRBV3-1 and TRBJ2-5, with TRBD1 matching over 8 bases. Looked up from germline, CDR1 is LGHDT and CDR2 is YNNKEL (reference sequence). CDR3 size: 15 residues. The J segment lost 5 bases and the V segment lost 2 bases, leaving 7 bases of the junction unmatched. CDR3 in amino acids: CASSQSSGGVETQYF. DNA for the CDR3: TGTGCCAGCAGCCAATCCTCAGGGGGCGTGGAGACCCAGTACTTC.

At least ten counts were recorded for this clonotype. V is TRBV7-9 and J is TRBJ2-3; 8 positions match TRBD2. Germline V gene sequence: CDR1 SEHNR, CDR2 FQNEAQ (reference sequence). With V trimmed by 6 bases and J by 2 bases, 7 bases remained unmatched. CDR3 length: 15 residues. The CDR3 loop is CASSSPGGNTDTQYF. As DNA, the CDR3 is TGTGCCAGCAGTTCCCCGGGGGGGAACACAGATACGCAGTATTTT.

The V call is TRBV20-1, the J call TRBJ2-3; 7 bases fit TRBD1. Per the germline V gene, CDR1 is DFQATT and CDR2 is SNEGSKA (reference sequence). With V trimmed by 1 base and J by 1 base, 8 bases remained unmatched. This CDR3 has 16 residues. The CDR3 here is CSARAQLTGRTDTQYF. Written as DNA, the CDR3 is TGCAGTGCTAGAGCGCAATTGACAGGGCGCACAGATACGCAGTATTTT.

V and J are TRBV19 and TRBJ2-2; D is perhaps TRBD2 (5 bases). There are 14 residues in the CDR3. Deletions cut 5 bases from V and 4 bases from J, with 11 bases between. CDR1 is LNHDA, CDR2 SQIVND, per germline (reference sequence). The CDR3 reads CASSLLGLTGELFF. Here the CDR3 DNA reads TGTGCCAGTAGTTTACTAGGCCTCACCGGGGAGCTGTTTTTT.

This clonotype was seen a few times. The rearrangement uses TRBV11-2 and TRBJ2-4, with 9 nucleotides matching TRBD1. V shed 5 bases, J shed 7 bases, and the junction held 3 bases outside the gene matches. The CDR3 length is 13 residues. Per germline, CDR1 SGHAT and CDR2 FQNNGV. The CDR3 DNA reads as TGTGCCAGCAGCGGCGGGACAGGGAACATTCAGTACTTC. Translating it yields CASSGGTGNIQYF. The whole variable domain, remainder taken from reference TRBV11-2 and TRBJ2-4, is EAGVAQSPRYKIIEKRQSVAFWCNPISGHATLYWYQQILGQGPKLLIQFQNNGVVDDSQLPKDRFSAERLKGVDSTLKIQPAKLEDSAVYLCASSGGTGNIQYFGAGTRLSVL.

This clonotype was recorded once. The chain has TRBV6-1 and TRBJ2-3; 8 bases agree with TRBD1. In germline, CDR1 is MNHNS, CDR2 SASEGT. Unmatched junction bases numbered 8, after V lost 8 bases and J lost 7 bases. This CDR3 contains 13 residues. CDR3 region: CASQQGGPNTQYF. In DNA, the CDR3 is TGTGCCAGCCAACAGGGGGGCCCAAATACGCAGTATTTT.

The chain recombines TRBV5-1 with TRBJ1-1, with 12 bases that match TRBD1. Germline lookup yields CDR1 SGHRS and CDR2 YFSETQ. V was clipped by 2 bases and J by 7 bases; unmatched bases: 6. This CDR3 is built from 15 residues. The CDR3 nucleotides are TGCGCCAGCAGCTTCTCGGGACAGGGGGCTGGTGAAGCTTTCTTT. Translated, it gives CASSFSGQGAGEAFF.

The CDR3 here is CATRAGWGETQYF. DNA of the CDR3: TGTGCCACCCGGGCAGGGTGGGGGGAGACCCAGTACTTC. The chain links TRBV12-3 or TRBV12-4 to TRBJ2-5; D could derive from TRBD1 or TRBD2 (5 bases each). The CDR3 spans 13 residues. The V end lost 10 bases, the J end lost 5 bases, and 17 bases lay between the germline ends.

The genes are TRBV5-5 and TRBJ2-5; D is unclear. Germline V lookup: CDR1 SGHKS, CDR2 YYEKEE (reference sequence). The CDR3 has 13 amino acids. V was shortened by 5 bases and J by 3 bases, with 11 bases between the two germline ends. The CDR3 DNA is TGTGCCAGCAGTACAGATTGGGAAGAGACCCAGTACTTC. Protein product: CASSTDWEETQYF.

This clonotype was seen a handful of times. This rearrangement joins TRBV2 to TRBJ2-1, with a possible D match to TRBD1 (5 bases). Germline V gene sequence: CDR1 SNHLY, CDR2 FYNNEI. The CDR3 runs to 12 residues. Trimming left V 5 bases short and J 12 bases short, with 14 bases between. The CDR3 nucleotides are TGTGCCAGCAGTTTAGGTACAGGTTGGCAGTTCTTC. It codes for CASSLGTGWQFF.

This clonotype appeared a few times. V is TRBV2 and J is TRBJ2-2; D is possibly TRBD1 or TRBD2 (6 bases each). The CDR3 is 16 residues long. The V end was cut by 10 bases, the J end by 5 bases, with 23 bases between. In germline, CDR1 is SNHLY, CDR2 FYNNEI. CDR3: CATDRVAGHLTGELFF. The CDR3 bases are TGTGCCACCGACCGGGTGGCGGGACACTTAACCGGGGAGCTGTTTTTT.

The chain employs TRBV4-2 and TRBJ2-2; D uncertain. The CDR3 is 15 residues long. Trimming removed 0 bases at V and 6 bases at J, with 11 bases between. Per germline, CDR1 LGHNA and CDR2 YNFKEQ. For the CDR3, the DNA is TGTGCCAGCAGCCAAGACGACGCGCAGGCCGGGGAGCTGTTTTTT. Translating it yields CASSQDDAQAGELFF.

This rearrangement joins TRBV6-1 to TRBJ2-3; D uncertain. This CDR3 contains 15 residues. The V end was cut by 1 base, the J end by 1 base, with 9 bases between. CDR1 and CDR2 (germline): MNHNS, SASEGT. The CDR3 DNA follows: TGTGCCAGCAGTGAAGTTAGCAGCCGCACAGATACGCAGTATTTT. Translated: CASSEVSSRTDTQYF.

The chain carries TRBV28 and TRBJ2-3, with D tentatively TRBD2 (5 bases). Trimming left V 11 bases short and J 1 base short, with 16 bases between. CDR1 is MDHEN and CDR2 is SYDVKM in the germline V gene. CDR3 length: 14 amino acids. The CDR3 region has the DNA TGTGCCTCGTGCCCGAGGGTTCGCACAGATACGCAGTATTTT. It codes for CASCPRVRTDTQYF.

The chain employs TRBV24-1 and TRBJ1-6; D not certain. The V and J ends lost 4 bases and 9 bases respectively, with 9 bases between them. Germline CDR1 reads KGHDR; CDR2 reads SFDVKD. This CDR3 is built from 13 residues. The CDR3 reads CATSEGIGSPLHF. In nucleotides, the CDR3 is TGTGCCACCAGTGAAGGTATCGGTTCACCCCTCCACTTT.

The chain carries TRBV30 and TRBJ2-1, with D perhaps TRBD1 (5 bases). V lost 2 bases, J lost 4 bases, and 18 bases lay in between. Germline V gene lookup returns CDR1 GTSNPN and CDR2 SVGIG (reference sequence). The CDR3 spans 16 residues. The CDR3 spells CAWSTLTAGPYNEQFF. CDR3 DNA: TGTGCCTGGAGTACCTTGACAGCCGGACCTTACAATGAGCAGTTCTTC.

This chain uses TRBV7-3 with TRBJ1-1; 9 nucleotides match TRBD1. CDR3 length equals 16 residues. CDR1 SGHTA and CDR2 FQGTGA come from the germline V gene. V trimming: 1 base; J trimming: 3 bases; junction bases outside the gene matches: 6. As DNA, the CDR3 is TGTGCCAGCAGCTTAAGTTATAGGACAGGGGACACTGAAGCTTTCTTT. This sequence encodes CASSLSYRTGDTEAFF.